This T cell receptor beta chain came from a study of cytomegalovirus exposure and HLA in healthy donors. Points on this clone: The antigen is undetermined. The same CDR3 arises from other DNA sequences in this sample as well.

60 Vbeta and 13 Jbeta primers were used in PCR. Sequencing used immunoSEQ multiplex PCR; TCRdb keeps in-frame clones, though not all of them. The sample includes over 75,000 clones, around 82% of them seen just once. Study-level results: There were a few CMV-associated chains whose specificity for CMV antigens was confirmed in vitro.

This receptor was identified in a woman aged 60 to 75 in good health and CMV-seronegative. The sequencing sample was made of PBMCs.

As DNA, the CDR3 is TGTGCCAGCAGTGAGGCCCTAGCGGGGGGGACAGATACGCAGTATTTT. Protein: CASSEALAGGTDTQYF. The chain is built from TRBV6-1 and TRBJ2-3; 12 bases are shared with TRBD2. Germline values: CDR1 MNHNS, CDR2 SASEGT. The V and J ends lost 3 bases and 3 bases, in that order; junction bases with no gene match: 4. There are 16 residues in the CDR3.